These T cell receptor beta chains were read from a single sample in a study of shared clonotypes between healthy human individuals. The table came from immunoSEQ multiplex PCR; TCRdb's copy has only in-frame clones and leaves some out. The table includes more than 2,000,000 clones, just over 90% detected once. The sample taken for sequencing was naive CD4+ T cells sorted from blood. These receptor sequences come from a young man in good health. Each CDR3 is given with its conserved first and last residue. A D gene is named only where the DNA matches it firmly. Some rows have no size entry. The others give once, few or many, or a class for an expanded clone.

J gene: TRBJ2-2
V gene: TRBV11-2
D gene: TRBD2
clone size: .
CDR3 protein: CASSLIVAGPGELFF
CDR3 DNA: TGTGCCAGCAGCTTAATAGTAGCGGGGCCCGGGGAGCTGTTTTTT

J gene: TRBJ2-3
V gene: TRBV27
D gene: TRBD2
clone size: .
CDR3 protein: CASSSGLAGVADTQYF
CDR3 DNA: TGTGCCAGCAGTTCGGGACTAGCGGGAGTGGCAGATACGCAGTATTTT

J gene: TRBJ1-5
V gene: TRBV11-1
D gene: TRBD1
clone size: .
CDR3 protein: CASRARTGEDQPQHF
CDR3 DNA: TGTGCCAGCAGGGCCCGGACAGGGGAGGATCAGCCCCAGCATTTT

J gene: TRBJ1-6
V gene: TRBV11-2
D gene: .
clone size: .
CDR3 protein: CASSLVSLSYNSPLHF
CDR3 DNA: TGTGCCAGCAGCTTAGTGTCTCTCTCCTATAATTCACCCCTCCACTTT

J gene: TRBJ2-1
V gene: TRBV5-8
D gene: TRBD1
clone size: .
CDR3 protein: CASSFGQGTYNEQFF
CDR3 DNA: TGTGCCAGCAGTTTCGGACAGGGGACATACAATGAGCAGTTCTTC

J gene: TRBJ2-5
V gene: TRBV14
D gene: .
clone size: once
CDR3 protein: CASSQAPAEVGTQYF
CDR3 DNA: TGTGCCAGCAGCCAAGCCCCTGCCGAGGTGGGGACCCAGTACTTC

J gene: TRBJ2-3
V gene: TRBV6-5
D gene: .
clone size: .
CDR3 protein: CASSRAPSTDTQYF
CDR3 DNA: TGTGCCAGCAGTCGGGCTCCTAGCACAGATACGCAGTATTTT

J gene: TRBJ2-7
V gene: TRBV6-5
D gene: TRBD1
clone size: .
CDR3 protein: CASRRTGGKGEQYF
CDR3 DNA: TGTGCCAGCAGAAGAACAGGGGGCAAGGGCGAGCAGTACTTC

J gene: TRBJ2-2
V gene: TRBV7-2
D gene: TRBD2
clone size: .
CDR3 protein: CASSLSSGRARLTGELFF
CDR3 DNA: TGTGCCAGCAGCTTAAGTAGCGGGAGGGCCAGGCTCACCGGGGAGCTGTTTTTT

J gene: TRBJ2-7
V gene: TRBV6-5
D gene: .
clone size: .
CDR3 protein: CASHSTTVTPYEQYF
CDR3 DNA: TGTGCCAGCCATAGTACGACCGTTACCCCCTACGAGCAGTACTTC

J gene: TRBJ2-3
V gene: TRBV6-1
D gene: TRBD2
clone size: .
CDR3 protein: CASSAGGGSTDTQYF
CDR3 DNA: TGTGCCAGCAGTGCCGGGGGAGGGAGCACAGATACGCAGTATTTT

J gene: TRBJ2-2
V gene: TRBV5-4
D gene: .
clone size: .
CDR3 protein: CASSWDWGGELFF
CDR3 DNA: TGTGCCAGCAGCTGGGACTGGGGCGGGGAGCTGTTTTTT

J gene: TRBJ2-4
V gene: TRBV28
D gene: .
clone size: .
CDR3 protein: CASSLFRDDKNIQYF
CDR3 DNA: TGTGCCAGCAGTTTATTCCGGGACGACAAAAACATTCAGTACTTC

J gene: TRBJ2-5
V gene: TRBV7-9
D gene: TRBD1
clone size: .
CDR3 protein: CASSLRLPDRAQETQYF
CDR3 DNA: TGTGCCAGCAGCTTAAGGTTACCGGACAGGGCCCAAGAGACCCAGTACTTC

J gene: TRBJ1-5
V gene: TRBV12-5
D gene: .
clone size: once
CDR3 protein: CASGLGYNQPQHF
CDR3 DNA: TGTGCTAGTGGTTTGGGGTACAATCAGCCCCAGCATTTT

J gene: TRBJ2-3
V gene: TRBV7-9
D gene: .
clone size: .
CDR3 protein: CASSFWAASTDTQYF
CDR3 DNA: TGTGCCAGCAGCTTTTGGGCGGCTAGCACAGATACGCAGTATTTT

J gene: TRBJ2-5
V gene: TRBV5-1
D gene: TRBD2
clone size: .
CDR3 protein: CASSLSSGGGETQYF
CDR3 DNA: TGCGCCAGCAGCTTGAGTAGCGGGGGTGGGGAGACCCAGTACTTC

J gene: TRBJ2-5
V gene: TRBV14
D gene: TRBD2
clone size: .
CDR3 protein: CASSQDLAGGQETQYF
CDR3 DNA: TGTGCCAGCAGCCAAGACCTAGCGGGGGGCCAAGAGACCCAGTACTTC

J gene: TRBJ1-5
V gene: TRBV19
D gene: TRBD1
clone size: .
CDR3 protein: CASLPTGQGGQPQHF
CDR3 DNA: TGTGCCAGTCTCCCCACGGGACAGGGCGGTCAGCCCCAGCATTTT

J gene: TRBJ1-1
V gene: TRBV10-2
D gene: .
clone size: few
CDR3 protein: CASKRIPNTEAFF
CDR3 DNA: TGCGCCAGCAAGAGAATACCGAACACTGAAGCTTTCTTT

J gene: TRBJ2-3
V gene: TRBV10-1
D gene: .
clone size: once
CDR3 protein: CASSEGRLSTDTQYF
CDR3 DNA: TGCGCCAGCAGTGAGGGGCGGCTTAGCACAGATACGCAGTATTTT

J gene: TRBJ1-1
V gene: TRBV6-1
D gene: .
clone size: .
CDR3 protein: CASRRELGGLSEAFF
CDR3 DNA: TGTGCCAGCAGGAGAGAATTAGGGGGTCTCTCTGAAGCTTTCTTT

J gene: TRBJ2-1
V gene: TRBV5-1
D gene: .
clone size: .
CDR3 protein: CASSPTESSYNEQFF
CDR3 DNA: TGCGCCAGCAGCCCCACGGAGAGCTCCTACAATGAGCAGTTCTTC

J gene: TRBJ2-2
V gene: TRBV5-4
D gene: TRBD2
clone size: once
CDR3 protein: CASSLGLAGGNTGELFF
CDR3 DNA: TGTGCCAGCAGCCTCGGACTAGCGGGGGGGAACACCGGGGAGCTGTTTTTT

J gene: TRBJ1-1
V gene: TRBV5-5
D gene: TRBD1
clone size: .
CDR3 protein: CASRYQGEDTEAFF
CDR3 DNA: TGTGCCAGCAGATATCAGGGGGAGGACACTGAAGCTTTCTTT

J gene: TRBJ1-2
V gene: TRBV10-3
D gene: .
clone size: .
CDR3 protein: CAISESGNGYTF
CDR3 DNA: TGTGCCATCAGTGAGTCAGGGAACGGCTACACCTTC

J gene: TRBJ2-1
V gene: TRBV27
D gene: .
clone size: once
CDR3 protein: CASSHIRVGRTEYNEQFF
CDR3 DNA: TGTGCCAGCAGTCATATAAGAGTGGGACGGACCGAATACAATGAGCAGTTCTTC

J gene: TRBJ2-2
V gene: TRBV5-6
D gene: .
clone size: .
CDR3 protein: CASSLPRGGAKTGELFF
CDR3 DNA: TGTGCCAGCAGCCTCCCCCGTGGGGGGGCAAAGACCGGGGAGCTGTTTTTT

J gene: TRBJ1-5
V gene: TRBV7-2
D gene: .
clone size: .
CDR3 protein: CASSLDSGNQPQHF
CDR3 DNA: TGTGCCAGCAGCTTAGACAGTGGCAATCAGCCCCAGCATTTT

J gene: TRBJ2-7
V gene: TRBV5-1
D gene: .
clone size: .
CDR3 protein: CASSLAEGSYEQYF
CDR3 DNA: TGCGCCAGCAGCTTGGCCGAGGGGTCCTACGAGCAGTACTTC

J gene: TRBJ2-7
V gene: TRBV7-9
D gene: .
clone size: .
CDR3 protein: CASSSSLYEQYF
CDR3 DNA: TGTGCCAGCAGCTCCTCCCTCTACGAGCAGTACTTC

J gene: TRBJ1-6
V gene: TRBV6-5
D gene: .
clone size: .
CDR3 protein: CASSELSYNSPLHF
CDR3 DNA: TGTGCCAGCAGTGAGTTGTCCTATAATTCACCCCTCCACTTT

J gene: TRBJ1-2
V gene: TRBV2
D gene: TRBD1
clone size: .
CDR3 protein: CASSPGQGYGYTF
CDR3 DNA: TGTGCCAGCAGTCCTGGACAGGGCTATGGCTACACCTTC

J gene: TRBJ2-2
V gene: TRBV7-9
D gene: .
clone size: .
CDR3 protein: CASSAQGWDTGELFF
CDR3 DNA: TGTGCCAGCAGCGCACAGGGATGGGACACCGGGGAGCTGTTTTTT

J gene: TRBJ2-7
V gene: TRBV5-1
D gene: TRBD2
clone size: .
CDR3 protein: CASSRGTSGTYEQYF
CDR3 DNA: TGCGCCAGCAGTCGTGGGACTAGCGGTACCTACGAGCAGTACTTC

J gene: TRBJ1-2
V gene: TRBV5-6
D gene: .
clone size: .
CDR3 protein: CASSFIPWGAVDYGYTF
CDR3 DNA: TGTGCCAGCAGCTTCATCCCTTGGGGGGCTGTTGACTATGGCTACACCTTC

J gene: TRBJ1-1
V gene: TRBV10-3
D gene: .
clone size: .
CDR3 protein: CAISESGALNTEAFF
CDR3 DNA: TGTGCCATCAGTGAGTCTGGGGCCCTGAACACTGAAGCTTTCTTT

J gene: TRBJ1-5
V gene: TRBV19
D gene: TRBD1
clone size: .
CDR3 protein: CASRTTGKESNQPQHF
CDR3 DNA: TGTGCCAGTAGGACGACAGGGAAGGAGAGCAATCAGCCCCAGCATTTT

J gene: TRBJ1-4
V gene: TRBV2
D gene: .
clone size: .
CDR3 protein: CASSDSGEKLFF
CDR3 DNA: TGTGCCAGCAGTGACAGTGGGGAAAAACTGTTTTTT

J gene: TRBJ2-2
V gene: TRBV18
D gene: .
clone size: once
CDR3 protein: CASSPAPAGTGELFF
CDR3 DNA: TGTGCCAGCTCACCGGCACCCGCGGGCACCGGGGAGCTGTTTTTT

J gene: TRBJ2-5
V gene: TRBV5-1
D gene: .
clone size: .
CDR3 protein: CASSLGDTRATQYF
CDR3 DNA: TGCGCCAGCAGCTTGGGGGATACCAGAGCGACCCAGTACTTC

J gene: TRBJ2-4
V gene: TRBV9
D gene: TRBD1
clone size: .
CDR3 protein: CASSPRGQGVLENIQYF
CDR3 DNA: TGTGCCAGCAGCCCCCGGGGACAGGGTGTACTCGAAAACATTCAGTACTTC

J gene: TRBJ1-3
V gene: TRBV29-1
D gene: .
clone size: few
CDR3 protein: CSVEKGNTIYF
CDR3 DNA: TGCAGCGTTGAGAAGGGAAACACCATATATTTT

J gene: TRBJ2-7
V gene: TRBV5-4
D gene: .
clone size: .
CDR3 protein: CASSHSGGYEQYF
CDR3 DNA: TGTGCCAGCAGCCACAGTGGGGGCTACGAGCAGTACTTC

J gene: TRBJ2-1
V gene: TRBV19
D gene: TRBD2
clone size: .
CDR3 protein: CASSDTTSGQYNEQFF
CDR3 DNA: TGTGCCAGTAGTGACACCACTAGCGGGCAATACAATGAGCAGTTCTTC

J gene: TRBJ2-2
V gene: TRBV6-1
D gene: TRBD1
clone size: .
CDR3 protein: CASSGTGSGAGELFF
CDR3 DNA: TGTGCCAGCAGTGGGACAGGGAGTGGCGCCGGGGAGCTGTTTTTT

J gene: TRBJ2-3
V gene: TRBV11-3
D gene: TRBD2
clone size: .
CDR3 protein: CASSLGLAGGPDTQYF
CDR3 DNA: TGTGCCAGCAGCTTAGGTCTAGCGGGAGGGCCGGATACGCAGTATTTT

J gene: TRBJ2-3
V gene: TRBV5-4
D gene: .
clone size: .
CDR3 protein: CASSSRGGPNTQYF
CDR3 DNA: TGTGCCAGCAGCTCCAGAGGGGGGCCGAATACGCAGTATTTT

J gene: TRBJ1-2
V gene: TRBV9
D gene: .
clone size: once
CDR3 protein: CASSVESGFYGYTF
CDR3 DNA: TGTGCCAGCAGCGTAGAGTCAGGGTTCTATGGCTACACCTTC

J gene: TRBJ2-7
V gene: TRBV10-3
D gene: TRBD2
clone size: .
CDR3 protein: CAISPGTSGSYEQYF
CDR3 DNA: TGTGCCATCAGTCCCGGGACTAGCGGGTCCTACGAGCAGTACTTC